This T cell receptor beta chain was sequenced for a study of blood T cell repertoires in COVID-19. Germline loops: CDR1 LNHDA, CDR2 SQIVND (reference sequence). The V end lost 3 bases, the J end lost 4 bases, and 12 bases lay between the germline ends. The CDR3 contains 14 residues. Participants spanned ages roughly 18 to 90 years and resided in 20 to 30 US areas. Membership in each cohort depended on participant-reported clinical history. This clone was counted once. The assay was immunoSEQ multiplex PCR, and TCRdb's table has in-frame clones only and misses some. The sample holds about 190,000 clones, more than 75% seen once.

The chain has TRBV19 and TRBJ1-2, with D hard to call. Sequenced material: PBMCs or T cells enriched from blood (not recorded which). The source of this sequence is a woman aged 30 to 39 who had recovered from COVID-19. CDR3 sequence (DNA): TGTGCCAGTAGTATCGGTCCAGGCAGCTATGGCTACACCTTC. Its protein product is CASSIGPGSYGYTF. The variable domain in full, with the rest retrieved from reference TRBV19 and TRBJ1-2, is DGGITQSPKYLFRKEGQNVTLSCEQNLNHDAMYWYRQDPGQGLRLIYYSQIVNDFQKGDIAEGYSVSREKKESFPLTVTSAQKNPTAFYLCASSIGPGSYGYTFGSGTRLTVV.